These 8 T cell receptor beta chains were all obtained from the same sample, sequenced in a study of T-cell memory formation after mild COVID-19. TCRdb used MiXCR to reprocess the 5' RACE reads, holding one entry per CDR3 protein. The sample records over 450,000 distinct CDR3 sequences, about 20% being singletons. Sequencing was done on a sample of PBMCs or a T cell subset sorted from them (not recorded which). The receptor set was obtained from an adult woman who had mild COVID-19 (a few samples of this study predate the infection). Cell type and time point are not known.

This clonotype was seen only a few times. The chain carries TRBV20-1 and TRBJ2-5, with 8 nucleotides matching TRBD2. This CDR3 has 16 amino acids. Trimming took 5 bases from V and 5 from J; bases not matched to a gene: 16. Germline V gives CDR1 DFQATT, CDR2 SNEGSKA (reference sequence). CDR3 sequence (DNA): TGCAGTGCTCGCCCTCCAAGCGGGAGAGAGAGGGAGACCCAGTACTTC. Amino acid sequence: CSARPPSGRERETQYF.

The chain links TRBV3-1 to TRBJ1-1; a weak D match, TRBD1 (5 bases). V lost 0 bases and J lost 4, with 15 bases in between. The length of the CDR3 is 16 residues. CDR1 is LGHDT and CDR2 is YNNKEL in the germline V gene (reference sequence). Written as DNA, the CDR3 is TGTGCCAGCAGCCAAGATCTGGGGGGAAGGAGCACTGAAGCTTTCTTT. It translates to CASSQDLGGRSTEAFF.

This clonotype has more than one count but fewer than ten. The chain links TRBV6-2 or TRBV6-3 to TRBJ2-7; no clear D gene. V gave up 0 bases and J gave up 6 bases, with 9 bases separating them. Germline CDR1 is MNHEY and CDR2 is SVGEGT. CDR3 length: 13 amino acids. The CDR3 DNA sequence: TGTGCCAGCAGTTACTCCAGGAGTAGCGAGCAGTACTTC. Encoded protein: CASSYSRSSEQYF.

The rearrangement joins TRBV7-9 to TRBJ2-7, with D tentatively TRBD2 (5 bases). Germline lookup yields CDR1 SEHNR and CDR2 FQNEAQ (reference sequence). The V end was cut by 1 base, the J end by 0 bases, with 13 bases between. The CDR3 is made up of 16 amino acids. CDR3 nucleotide sequence: TGTGCCAGCAGCTTAGACTTGGGAAGCGGCTCCTACGAGCAGTACTTC. Translating it yields CASSLDLGSGSYEQYF.

In its sample, this clonotype was seen a few times. One end of the junction fails to match germline, which may point to a read error. V is TRBV6-2 or TRBV6-3 and J is TRBJ2-1, with D unclear. The germline V gene has CDR1 MNHEY and CDR2 SVGEGT. The CDR3 extends over 14 amino acids. The CDR3 region has the DNA TGTGCCAGCAGGTACTCCCCCTCCTACAATGAGCAGTTCTTC. It codes for CASRYSPSYNEQFF.

The V gene is TRBV6-5, the J gene TRBJ2-5; TRBD2 aligns across 8 bases. In germline, CDR1 is MNHEY, CDR2 SVGAGI. The CDR3 totals 14 residues. The J segment lost 4 bases and the V segment lost 6 bases, leaving 7 bases of the junction unmatched. The CDR3 coding sequence is TGTGCCAGCAGGAAGCGGGAGTTGAGAGAGACCCAGTACTTC. This sequence encodes CASRKRELRETQYF.

V usage is TRBV18 and J usage is TRBJ1-1, with no clear D. The germline V gene encodes CDR1 KGHSH and CDR2 LQKENI. V was cut by 7 bases and J by 3 bases, with 30 bases left in between. This CDR3 spans 19 amino acids. In nucleotides, the CDR3 is TGTGCCAGCTTACCGGCATTTGTATCGGGCCCCGCGCGGGACACTGAAGCTTTCTTT. Translating it yields CASLPAFVSGPARDTEAFF. The full variable domain, with the rest looked up from reference TRBV18 and TRBJ1-1, is NAGVMQNPRHLVRRRGQEARLRCSPMKGHSHVYWYRQLPEEGLKFMVYLQKENIIDESGMPKERFSAEFPKEGPSILRIQQVVRGDSAAYFCASLPAFVSGPARDTEAFFGQGTRLTVV.

The V gene is TRBV5-6, the J gene TRBJ2-5; D remains ambiguous. Germline-derived CDR1 and CDR2 are SGHDT and YYEEEE. Trimming shortened V by 4 bases and J by 2 bases, and 12 bases separated the two germline ends. The CDR3 is 14 residues long. For the CDR3, the DNA is TGTGCCAGCAGCCTAATAGTATTTCAAGAGACCCAGTACTTC. It translates to CASSLIVFQETQYF.